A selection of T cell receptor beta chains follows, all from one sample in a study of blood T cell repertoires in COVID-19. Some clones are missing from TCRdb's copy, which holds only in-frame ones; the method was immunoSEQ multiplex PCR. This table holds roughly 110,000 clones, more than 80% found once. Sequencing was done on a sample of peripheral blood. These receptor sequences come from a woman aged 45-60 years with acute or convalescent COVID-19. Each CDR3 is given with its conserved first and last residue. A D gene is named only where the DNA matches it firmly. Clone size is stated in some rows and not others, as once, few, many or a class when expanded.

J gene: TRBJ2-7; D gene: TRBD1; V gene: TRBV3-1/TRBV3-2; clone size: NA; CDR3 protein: CASSQDRTGAFREQYF; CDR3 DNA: TGTGCCAGCAGCCAAGATCGGACAGGGGCCTTTCGCGAGCAGTACTTC
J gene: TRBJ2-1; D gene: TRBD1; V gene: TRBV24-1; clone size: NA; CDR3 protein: CATSDGPTGTGNYNEQFF; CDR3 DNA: TGTGCCACCAGTGACGGACCAACCGGGACAGGCAACTACAATGAGCAGTTCTTC
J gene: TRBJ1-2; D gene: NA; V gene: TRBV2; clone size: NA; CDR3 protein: CASSLGAPYGYTF; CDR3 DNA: TGTGCCAGCAGTCTTGGGGCGCCCTATGGCTACACCTTC
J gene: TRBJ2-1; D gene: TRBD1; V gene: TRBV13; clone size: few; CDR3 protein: CASSPRTGHNEQFF; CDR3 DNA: TGTGCCAGCAGCCCACGGACAGGGCACAATGAGCAGTTCTTC
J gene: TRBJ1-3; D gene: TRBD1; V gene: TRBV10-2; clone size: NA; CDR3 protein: CASKTGGGNTIYF; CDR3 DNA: TGCGCCAGCAAAACAGGGGGTGGAAACACCATATATTTT
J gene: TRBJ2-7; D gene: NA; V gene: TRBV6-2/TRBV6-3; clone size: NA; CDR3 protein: CASSLTSYSIEQYF; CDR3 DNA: TGTGCCAGCAGTCTGACATCCTATTCAATCGAGCAGTACTTC
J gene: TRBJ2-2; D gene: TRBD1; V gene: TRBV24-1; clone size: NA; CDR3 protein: CATSESGTGKTGELFF; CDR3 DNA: TGTGCCACCAGTGAGAGTGGGACAGGAAAAACCGGGGAGCTGTTTTTT
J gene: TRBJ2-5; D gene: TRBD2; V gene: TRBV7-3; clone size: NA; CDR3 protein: CASSRGLAGDGETQYF; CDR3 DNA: TGTGCCAGCAGCCGCGGACTAGCGGGAGATGGAGAGACCCAGTACTTC
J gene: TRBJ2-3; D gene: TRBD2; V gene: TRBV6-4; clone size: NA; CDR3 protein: CASSPGLASDTQYF; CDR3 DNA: TGTGCCAGCAGTCCTGGACTAGCTTCAGATACGCAGTATTTT
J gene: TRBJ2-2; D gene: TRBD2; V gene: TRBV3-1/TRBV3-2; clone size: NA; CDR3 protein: CASSKAFGGYGELFF; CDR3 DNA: TGTGCCAGCAGCAAAGCATTCGGGGGGTACGGGGAGCTGTTTTTT
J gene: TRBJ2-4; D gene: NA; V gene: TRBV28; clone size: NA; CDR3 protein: CASSFASALNIQYF; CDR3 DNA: TGTGCCAGCAGTTTTGCTTCAGCGCTGAACATTCAGTACTTC
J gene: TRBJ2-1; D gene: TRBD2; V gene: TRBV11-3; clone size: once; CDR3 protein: CASSPGLAGDEQFF; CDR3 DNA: TGTGCCAGCAGTCCGGGACTAGCGGGAGATGAGCAGTTCTTC
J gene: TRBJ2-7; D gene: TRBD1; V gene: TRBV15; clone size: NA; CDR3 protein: CATGTGGYEQYF; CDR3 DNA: TGTGCCACCGGGACAGGGGGCTACGAGCAGTACTTC
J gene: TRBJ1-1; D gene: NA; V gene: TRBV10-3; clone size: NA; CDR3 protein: CAISESNTEAFF; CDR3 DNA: TGTGCCATCAGTGAAAGCAACACTGAAGCTTTCTTT
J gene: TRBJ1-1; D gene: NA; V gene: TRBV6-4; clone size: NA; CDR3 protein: CASSENPGYSTEAFF; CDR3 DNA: TGTGCCAGCAGTGAAAACCCAGGCTATTCGACTGAAGCTTTCTTT
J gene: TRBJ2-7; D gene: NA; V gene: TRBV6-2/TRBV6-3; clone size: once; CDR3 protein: CASSRTTGLLEQYF; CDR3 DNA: TGTGCCAGCAGCCGGACGACAGGCCTTTTGGAGCAGTACTTC
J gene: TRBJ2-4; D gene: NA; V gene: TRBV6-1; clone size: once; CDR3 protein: CASSEQITKNIQYF; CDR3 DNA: TGTGCCAGCAGTGAACAGATAACCAAAAACATTCAGTACTTC
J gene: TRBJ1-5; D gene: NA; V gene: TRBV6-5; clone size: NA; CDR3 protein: CASTFTENQPQHF; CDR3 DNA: TGTGCCAGCACTTTTACAGAGAATCAGCCCCAGCATTTT
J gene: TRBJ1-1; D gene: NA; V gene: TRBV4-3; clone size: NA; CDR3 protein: CASSQAAWTDMNTEAFF; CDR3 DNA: TGCGCCAGCAGCCAAGCAGCCTGGACAGACATGAACACTGAAGCTTTCTTT
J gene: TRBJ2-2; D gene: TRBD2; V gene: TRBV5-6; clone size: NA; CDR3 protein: CASSSHLGAGLNTGELFF; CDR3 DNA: TGTGCCAGCAGCTCGCATCTAGGAGCGGGGCTGAACACCGGGGAGCTGTTTTTT
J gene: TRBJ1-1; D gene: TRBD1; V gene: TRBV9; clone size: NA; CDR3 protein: CASSPKQGGYTEAFF; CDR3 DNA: TGTGCCAGCAGCCCCAAACAGGGGGGTTACACTGAAGCTTTCTTT
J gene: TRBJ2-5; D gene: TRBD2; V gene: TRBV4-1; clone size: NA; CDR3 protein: CASSGEQAGKAETQYF; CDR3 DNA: TGCGCCAGCAGCGGAGAGCAAGCGGGGAAGGCAGAGACCCAGTACTTC
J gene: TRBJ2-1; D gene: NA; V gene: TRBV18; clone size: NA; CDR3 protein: CASSPSGVQSPSSYNEQFF; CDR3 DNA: TGTGCCAGCTCACCCTCCGGGGTCCAAAGCCCTAGCTCCTACAATGAGCAGTTCTTC
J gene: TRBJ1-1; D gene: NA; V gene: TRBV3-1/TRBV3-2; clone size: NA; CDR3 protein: CASSEVRGTEAFF; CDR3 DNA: TGTGCCAGCAGCGAGGTAAGGGGCACTGAAGCTTTCTTT
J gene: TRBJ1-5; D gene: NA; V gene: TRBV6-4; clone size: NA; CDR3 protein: CASSDSRGQINQPQHF; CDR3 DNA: TGTGCCAGCAGTGACTCCCGAGGACAGATCAATCAGCCCCAGCATTTT
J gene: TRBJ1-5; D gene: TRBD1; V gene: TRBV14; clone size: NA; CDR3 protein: CASSPWTGSNQPQHF; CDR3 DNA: TGTGCCAGCAGCCCGTGGACAGGGAGCAATCAGCCCCAGCATTTT
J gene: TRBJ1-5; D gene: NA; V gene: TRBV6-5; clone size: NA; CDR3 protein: CASQTDFYQPQHF; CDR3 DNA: TGTGCCAGCCAGACAGATTTTTATCAGCCCCAGCATTTT
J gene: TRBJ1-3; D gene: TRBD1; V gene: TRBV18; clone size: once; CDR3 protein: CASSPQGQSSGNTIYF; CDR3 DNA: TGTGCCAGCTCACCTCAGGGACAGAGCTCTGGAAACACCATATATTTT
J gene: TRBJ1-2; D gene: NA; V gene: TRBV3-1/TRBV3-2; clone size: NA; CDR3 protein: CASRESGNYGYTF; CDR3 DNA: TGTGCCAGCAGGGAATCCGGGAACTATGGCTACACCTTC
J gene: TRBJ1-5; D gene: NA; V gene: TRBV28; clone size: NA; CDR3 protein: CASASRGPQHF; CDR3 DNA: TGTGCCAGCGCCTCCCGGGGGCCCCAGCATTTT
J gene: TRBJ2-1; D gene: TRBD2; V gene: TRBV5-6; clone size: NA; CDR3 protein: CASSSLAGVGEQFF; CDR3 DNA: TGTGCCAGCAGCTCACTAGCGGGAGTAGGTGAGCAGTTCTTC
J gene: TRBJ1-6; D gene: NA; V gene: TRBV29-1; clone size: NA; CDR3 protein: CSVRRDTDSPLHF; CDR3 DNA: TGCAGCGTTCGCCGGGACACCGATTCACCCCTCCACTTT
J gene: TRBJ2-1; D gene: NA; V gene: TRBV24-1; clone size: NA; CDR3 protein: CATSDPGHPSSYNEQFF; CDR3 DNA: TGTGCCACCAGTGATCCGGGACACCCCAGCTCCTACAATGAGCAGTTCTTC
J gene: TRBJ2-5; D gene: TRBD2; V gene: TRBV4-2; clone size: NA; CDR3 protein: CASSQDPTSGGQETQYF; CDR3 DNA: TGTGCCAGCAGCCAAGATCCCACTAGCGGGGGACAAGAGACCCAGTACTTC
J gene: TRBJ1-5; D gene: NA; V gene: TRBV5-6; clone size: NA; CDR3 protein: CASSQGGRQPQHF; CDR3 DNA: TGTGCCAGCAGCCAGGGAGGACGACAGCCCCAGCATTTT
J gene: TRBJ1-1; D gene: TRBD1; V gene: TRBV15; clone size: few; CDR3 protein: CATSRVGTAAAFF; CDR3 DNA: TGTGCCACCAGCAGAGTGGGGACAGCCGCGGCTTTCTTT
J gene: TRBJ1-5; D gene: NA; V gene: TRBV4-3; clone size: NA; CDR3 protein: CASSQDTGGYQPQHF; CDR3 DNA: TGCGCCAGCAGCCAAGATACGGGGGGCTATCAGCCCCAGCATTTT
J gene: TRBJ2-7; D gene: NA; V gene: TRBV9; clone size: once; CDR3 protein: CASSVGGRSSYEQYF; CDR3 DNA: TGTGCCAGCAGCGTAGGAGGGAGGAGCTCCTACGAGCAGTACTTC
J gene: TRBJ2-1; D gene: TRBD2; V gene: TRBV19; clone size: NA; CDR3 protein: CASSRGGTEQFF; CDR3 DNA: TGTGCCAGCTCGCGCGGGGGGACAGAGCAGTTCTTC
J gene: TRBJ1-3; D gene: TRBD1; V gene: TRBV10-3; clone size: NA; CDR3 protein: CAIKTGSHTAGNTIYF; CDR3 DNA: TGTGCCATCAAGACAGGGAGTCACACCGCTGGAAACACCATATATTTT
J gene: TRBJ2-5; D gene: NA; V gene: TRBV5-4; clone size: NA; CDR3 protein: CASSLSGGETQYF; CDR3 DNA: TGTGCCAGCAGCTTGAGCGGAGGGGAGACCCAGTACTTC
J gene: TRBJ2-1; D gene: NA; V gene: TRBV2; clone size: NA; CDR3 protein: CASSETWRQFF; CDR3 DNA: TGTGCCAGCAGTGAAACGTGGAGGCAGTTCTTC
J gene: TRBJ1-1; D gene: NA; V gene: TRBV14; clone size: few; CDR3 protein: CASSPRAYWGDTEAFF; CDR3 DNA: TGTGCCAGCAGCCCCAGGGCCTATTGGGGGGACACTGAAGCTTTCTTT
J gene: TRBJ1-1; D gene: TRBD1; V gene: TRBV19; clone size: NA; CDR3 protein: CASSIENRGSTEAFF; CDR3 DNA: TGTGCCAGTAGTATAGAGAACAGGGGGTCCACTGAAGCTTTCTTT